These 24 T cell receptor beta chains were all obtained from the same sample, sequenced in a study of blood T cell repertoires in COVID-19. TCRdb's copy holds only in-frame clones and misses some; the assay was immunoSEQ multiplex PCR. The sample yields about 34,000 clones, 90% seen once. The sequenced sample was peripheral blood. The origin of the receptors is a man aged 80 or over with acute or convalescent COVID-19.

The CDR3 DNA follows: TGTGCCAGCAGCGTAGGAGTAGCGGGGGTTTTTGGGGAGCTGTTTTTT. It yields the protein CASSVGVAGVFGELFF. V is TRBV9 and J is TRBJ2-2, with TRBD2 identical over 9 bases. After removal of 0 bases from V and 8 bases from J, the junction contained 8 bases not matched to a gene. Germline CDR1 is SGDLS and CDR2 is YYNGEE. This CDR3 has 16 amino acids. Filled out from reference TRBV9 and TRBJ2-2, the complete variable domain reads DSGVTQTPKHLITATGQRVTLRCSPRSGDLSVYWYQQSLDQGLQFLIQYYNGEERAKGNILERFSAQQFPDLHSELNLSSLELGDSALYFCASSVGVAGVFGELFFGEGSRLTVL.

This chain connects TRBV6-5 to TRBJ1-4, with TRBD1 matching 9 bases. The length of the CDR3 is 15 residues. The germline gives CDR1 MNHEY, CDR2 SVGAGI. The V gene end was trimmed by 7 bases and the J gene end by 5 bases; junction bases not matched to a gene: 8. CDR3 loop: CASTPDRGRNEKLFF. As DNA, the CDR3 is TGTGCCAGCACTCCGGACAGGGGAAGGAATGAAAAACTGTTTTTT.

The chain links TRBV6-5 to TRBJ2-7; D may be TRBD1 (6 bases). The CDR3 runs to 13 residues. The V end lost 6 bases, the J end lost 3 bases, and 12 bases lay between the germline ends. Germline CDR1 MNHEY, CDR2 SVGAGI. The DNA of the CDR3 is TGTGCCAGCAGGCCTACAGGGTACTACGAGCAGTACTTC. Its translation is CASRPTGYYEQYF.

CDR3 residues: CASSYGTADPNYGYTF. Written as DNA, the CDR3 is TGTGCCAGCAGTTACGGGACAGCGGATCCTAACTATGGCTACACCTTC. This chain connects TRBV27 to TRBJ1-2; 7 nucleotides line up with TRBD1. This CDR3 region has 16 residues. J gave up 0 bases and V 4 bases, and 8 bases lay outside the gene matches. CDR1 MNHEY and CDR2 SMNVEV come from the germline V gene (reference sequence).

The genes are TRBV19 and TRBJ1-4; D not resolved. CDR1 is LNHDA and CDR2 is SQIVND in the germline V gene (reference sequence). V was cut by 4 bases and J by 8 bases, with 17 bases left in between. CDR3 length: 15 amino acids. DNA for the CDR3: TGTGCCAGTAGTAATCGGGCAACCCGGGAGGAAAAACTGTTTTTT. Amino acid sequence: CASSNRATREEKLFF.

The gene calls are TRBV5-5 and TRBJ1-1, with D unresolved. Germline CDR1 is SGHKS and CDR2 is YYEKEE (reference sequence). This CDR3 comprises 14 residues. Trimming took off 0 bases at V and 1 base at J, with 7 bases between the two ends. CDR3: CASSLGAGNTEAFF. The CDR3 nucleotides are TGTGCCAGCAGCTTGGGTGCGGGGAACACTGAAGCTTTCTTT.

CDR3 in DNA: TGTGCCAGCATCGACAGCTACAATGAGCAGTTCTTC. It is translated as CASIDSYNEQFF. The rearrangement joins TRBV6-5 to TRBJ2-1; possible D gene TRBD1, 5 bases. V shed 7 bases and J shed 3 bases, with 7 bases lying between them. The CDR3 runs 12 residues. The germline CDR1 and CDR2 sequences are MNHEY and SVGAGI.

V is TRBV5-5 and J is TRBJ2-7, with TRBD1 matching over 7 bases. The CDR3 has 13 residues. The V segment lost 4 bases and the J segment 4 bases; nucleotides outside the gene matches: 5. Germline V CDR1 and CDR2: SGHKS, YYEKEE (reference sequence). The CDR3 loop reads CASSPRQGYEQYF. DNA of the CDR3: TGTGCCAGCAGCCCTCGACAGGGATACGAGCAGTACTTC. Full variable domain (outside the CDR3, taken from reference TRBV5-5 and TRBJ2-7): DAGVTQSPTHLIKTRGQQVTLRCSPISGHKSVSWYQQVLGQGPQFIFQYYEKEERGRGNFPDRFSARQFPNYSSELNVNALLLGDSALYLCASSPRQGYEQYFGPGTRLTVT.

V usage is TRBV2 and J usage is TRBJ2-5; 8 nucleotides agree with TRBD1. The CDR3 totals 14 residues. CDR1 is SNHLY, CDR2 FYNNEI, per germline. V shed 7 bases and J 9 bases; nucleotides not matched to a gene: 13. The CDR3 nucleotides are TGTGCCAGCACCATGGAAGCTTTACAGGGGGCCCAGTACTTC. This translates into CASTMEALQGAQYF.

This clone was recorded once. The V gene is TRBV9, the J gene TRBJ2-3; 9 nucleotides line up with TRBD2. The germline CDR1 and CDR2 sequences are SGDLS and YYNGEE. The CDR3 contains 16 residues. Unmatched junction bases numbered 11, after V lost 4 bases and J lost 5 bases. CDR3 loop: CASSPPGLAGQDTQYF. The CDR3 region has the DNA TGTGCCAGCAGCCCCCCCGGCCTAGCGGGGCAAGATACGCAGTATTTT.

The chain combines TRBV18 with TRBJ1-1; D might be TRBD1 (5 bases). Germline CDR1 is KGHSH and CDR2 is LQKENI. CDR3 size: 14 residues. V was clipped by 5 bases and J by 8 bases, with 18 bases between them. Here the CDR3 reads CASSATALTREAFF. CDR3 DNA: TGTGCCAGCTCAGCGACAGCCCTGACGCGCGAAGCTTTCTTT. Using reference TRBV18 and TRBJ1-1 for the parts outside the CDR3, the full variable domain is NAGVMQNPRHLVRRRGQEARLRCSPMKGHSHVYWYRQLPEEGLKFMVYLQKENIIDESGMPKERFSAEFPKEGPSILRIQQVVRGDSAAYFCASSATALTREAFFGQGTRLTVV.

V gene TRBV5-1 combines with J gene TRBJ1-3, with 8 bases lining up with TRBD1. Germline CDR1 and CDR2: SGHRS and YFSETQ. With V trimmed by 0 bases and J by 4 bases, 3 bases remained unmatched. This CDR3 contains 15 residues. The CDR3 DNA reads TGCGCCAGCAGCTTGGGACAGGGGAAAGGAAACACCATATATTTT. Protein product: CASSLGQGKGNTIYF.

The V gene is TRBV5-1, the J gene TRBJ2-2; D is ambiguous. Trimming took off 2 bases at V and 4 bases at J, with 12 bases between the two ends. CDR1 and CDR2 (germline): SGHRS, YFSETQ. The CDR3 runs to 15 residues. The CDR3: CASSFSSLSTGELFF. The CDR3 nucleotides are TGCGCCAGCAGCTTCTCGTCCCTTAGCACCGGGGAGCTGTTTTTT.

V gene TRBV6-5 combines with J gene TRBJ2-2, with a tentative D call TRBD1 (6 bases). V lost 8 bases and J lost 5, with 15 bases in between. Germline CDR1 and CDR2: MNHEY and SVGAGI. The CDR3 runs to 14 residues. The CDR3 is CASGRTVTTGELFF. In DNA form, the CDR3 reads TGTGCCAGCGGCAGGACAGTTACGACCGGGGAGCTGTTTTTT.

The chain employs TRBV2 and TRBJ1-6; D uncertain. Germline CDR1 SNHLY, CDR2 FYNNEI. The V end lost 1 base, the J end lost 8 bases, and 6 bases lay between the germline ends. The CDR3 loop spans 13 amino acids. CDR3 nucleotides: TGTGCCAGCAGTGAAGAAATCTATTCACCCCTCCACTTT. Translating it yields CASSEEIYSPLHF.

The chain carries TRBV3-1 (or the pseudogene TRBV3-2) and TRBJ1-5, with a tentative D call TRBD1 (5 bases). V was shortened by 6 bases and J by 2 bases, with 5 bases between the two germline ends. Germline V CDR1 and CDR2: LGHDT, YNNKEL (reference sequence). The length of the CDR3 is 12 residues. In nucleotides, the CDR3 is TGTGCCAGCAGACAGGGCAATCAGCCCCAGCATTTT. Its protein product is CASRQGNQPQHF.

V is TRBV11-1 and J is TRBJ2-5; 11 bases align to TRBD2. V shed 4 bases, J shed 5 bases, and the junction held 9 bases outside the gene matches. CDR3 size: 16 residues. In germline, CDR1 is SGHAT, CDR2 FQDESV (reference sequence). The CDR3 DNA reads as TGTGCCAGCAGCTCCTCCCTAGCGGGGGGCCGGGAGACCCAGTACTTC. Protein sequence: CASSSSLAGGRETQYF.

V is TRBV9 and J is TRBJ2-3, with D possibly matching TRBD2 (6 bases). Germline CDR1 SGDLS, CDR2 YYNGEE. Trimming took off 0 bases at V and 6 bases at J, with 17 bases between the two ends. The CDR3 loop spans 16 amino acids. The CDR3 nucleotides read TGTGCCAGCAGCGTAGCTACGGCCCTAGCGTCGGATACGCAGTATTTT. Its translation is CASSVATALASDTQYF.

The chain employs TRBV5-1 and TRBJ1-2; 7 bases line up with TRBD1. Germline trimming cut 3 bases from V and 8 bases from J; bases unmatched to any gene: 10. The CDR3 has 14 residues. CDR1 and CDR2 (germline): SGHRS, YFSETQ. CDR3 region: CASSSQGPAGGYTF. The CDR3, as DNA: TGCGCCAGCAGCTCACAGGGGCCGGCGGGGGGCTACACCTTC.

The chain links TRBV4-1 to TRBJ2-5; 13 nucleotides align to TRBD2. The CDR3 has 19 residues. With 4 bases clipped from V and 4 bases from J, the junction kept 15 bases outside the gene matches. Germline V CDR1 and CDR2: MGHRA, YSYEKL. CDR3 in amino acids: CASSPTRTSGGELRETQYF. Here the CDR3 DNA reads TGCGCCAGCAGCCCCACCCGGACTAGCGGGGGCGAACTTCGAGAGACCCAGTACTTC.

The rearrangement links TRBV7-9 to TRBJ2-3, with D perhaps matching TRBD1 (5 bases). CDR1 and CDR2 from the germline V gene are SEHNR and FQNEAQ (reference sequence). The V gene lost 1 base and the J gene lost 2 bases, with 7 bases spanning the gap. CDR3 length: 14 amino acids. The CDR3 nucleotides are TGTGCCAGCAGCTTAGGGACATACACAGATACGCAGTATTTT. Translating it yields CASSLGTYTDTQYF.

The chain uses TRBV5-4 and TRBJ1-1, with unresolved D. The germline V gene encodes CDR1 SGHNT and CDR2 YYREEE (reference sequence). The CDR3 length is 14 residues. V dropped 4 bases and J dropped 8 bases, with 18 bases sitting between them. CDR3 DNA sequence: TGTGCCAGCAGCATCCAGACCGTGAGGAACGAAGCTTTCTTT. Translation: CASSIQTVRNEAFF.

CDR3 sequence reads: CASSALGQGSQPQHF. Written as DNA, the CDR3 is TGTGCCAGCAGCGCGTTAGGACAGGGTAGTCAGCCCCAGCATTTT. This rearrangement joins TRBV11-2 to TRBJ1-5; 8 bases match TRBD1. The CDR3 has 15 residues. The junction had 9 bases not matched to a gene; V was cut back by 5 bases and J by 6 bases. Per the germline V gene, CDR1 is SGHAT and CDR2 is FQNNGV.

This chain connects TRBV29-1 to TRBJ2-2; a possible D gene is TRBD2 (7 bases). Germline V gene sequence: CDR1 SQVTM, CDR2 ANQGSEA. V was clipped by 7 bases and J by 7 bases, with 19 bases between them. CDR3 length: 14 amino acids. The chain's CDR3 is CSAGEGGAFGELFF. The DNA of the CDR3 is TGCAGCGCCGGCGAAGGGGGGGCCTTCGGGGAGCTGTTTTTT.